The present T cell receptor (beta chain) was sequenced within a study of brain T cells in children with intractable seizures. Assay: immunoSEQ multiplex PCR; the TCRdb copy retains only in-frame clones and omits some. The table has about 340,000 clones, over 85% seen once. Time point indicated: blood from clinic visit 5 months post-surgery; TSC patient then seizure free. This CDR3 has 16 amino acids. Trimming cost V 2 bases and J 4 bases; bases outside gene matches: 7. Germline values: CDR1 SGHDT, CDR2 YYEEEE. The sequence derives from a boy younger than two with tuberous sclerosis and intractable seizures. The rearrangement links TRBV5-6 to TRBJ2-1; TRBD2 matches at 9 bases. The sequenced sample was peripheral blood, obtained approximately 5 months after surgery. The CDR3 reads CASSFSTGLAYNEQFF. In DNA form, the CDR3 reads TGTGCCAGCAGCTTTAGTACTGGACTAGCGTACAATGAGCAGTTCTTC.